Listed below are T cell receptor beta chains from one sample, sequenced in a study of early T cells in non-severe SARS-CoV-2 infection. MiXCR, run by TCRdb on the 5' RACE reads, gives a single entry per CDR3 protein. The sample holds about 90,000 distinct CDR3 sequences, 10% to 15% seen once. This specimen was whole blood, taken at baseline. Receptors originate from an adult who was a healthcare worker with PCR-confirmed SARS-CoV-2 infection or an uninfected control (not recorded which). Each CDR3 is given with its conserved first and last residue. A D gene is named only where the DNA matches it firmly. Part of the rows lack a size; the others show once, few, many or a class for expanded clones.

D gene,J gene,clone size,V gene,CDR3 DNA,CDR3 protein
-,TRBJ1-6,-,TRBV12-3/TRBV12-4,TGTGCCAGCAGTTTTCGTAATTCACCCCTCCACTTT,CASSFRNSPLHF
-,TRBJ2-5,few,TRBV7-6,TGTGCCAGCAGCCAACCGGGACAAACAGAGACCCAGTACTTC,CASSQPGQTETQYF
TRBD2,TRBJ2-3,-,TRBV20-1,TGCAGTGCTACCCACCTAGCGGGGGCCACAGATACGCAGTATTTT,CSATHLAGATDTQYF
TRBD2,TRBJ2-7,many,TRBV20-1,TGCAGTGCTACCGTACTAGCGGGAGACACCTACGAGCAGTACTTC,CSATVLAGDTYEQYF
TRBD1,TRBJ2-2,-,TRBV12-3/TRBV12-4,TGTGCCAGCAGTTTAAGGGGACAGGGGGCGAGCACCGGGGAGCTGTTTTTT,CASSLRGQGASTGELFF
-,TRBJ2-7,-,TRBV7-6,TGTGCCAGCAGCTTAAGCCAGGGCAGCTACGAGCAGTACTTC,CASSLSQGSYEQYF
TRBD2,TRBJ2-1,many,TRBV11-3,TGTGCCAGCACCGGGGGACTAGCGGGAGGTAATGAGCAGTTCTTC,CASTGGLAGGNEQFF
TRBD2,TRBJ2-1,many,TRBV7-3,TGTGCCAGCGGGACTAGAGGTCTGAGCGAGCAGTTCTTC,CASGTRGLSEQFF
-,TRBJ2-4,many,TRBV12-3/TRBV12-4,TGTGCCAGCAGCTCCGTGGGCCGGAAAAACATTCAGTACTTC,CASSSVGRKNIQYF
-,TRBJ2-5,-,TRBV11-3,TGTGCCAGCAGCTTAGACAGCCGAGAGGAGACCCAGTACTTC,CASSLDSREETQYF
TRBD2,TRBJ2-1,few,TRBV19,TGTGCCAGTAGTGCCTTGGGACTAGCGGCTTACAATGAGCAGTTCTTC,CASSALGLAAYNEQFF
-,TRBJ2-1,-,TRBV7-2,TGTGCCAGCAGCCTAGAACTAGTCTTCGATGAGCAGTTCTTC,CASSLELVFDEQFF
TRBD1,TRBJ2-1,many,TRBV6-6,TGTGCCAGCAGCCGTGACAGGGCCTTAAATGAGCAGTTCTTC,CASSRDRALNEQFF
TRBD1,TRBJ2-5,-,TRBV30,TGTGCCTGGACTCCAGGGGGCCAACAAGAGACCCAGTACTTC,CAWTPGGQQETQYF
TRBD1,TRBJ2-4,few,TRBV5-1,TGCGCCAGCAGCCCCGGACAGGGGGCAAAAAACATTCAGTACTTC,CASSPGQGAKNIQYF
-,TRBJ2-7,-,TRBV2,TGTGCCAGCAGTGTAGGAGGGGGCAGTTACGAGCAGTACTTC,CASSVGGGSYEQYF
-,TRBJ2-2,few,TRBV5-1,TGCGCCAGCAGCCTCGGGAGGAACACCGGGGAGCTGTTTTTT,CASSLGRNTGELFF
-,TRBJ2-7,many,TRBV11-2,TGTGCCAGCAGCTTAGACAGAGCCTACGAGCAGTACTTC,CASSLDRAYEQYF